These 31 T cell receptor beta chains originate from one sample sequenced in a study of T-cell memory formation after mild COVID-19. One entry per CDR3 protein, called by TCRdb with MiXCR from the 5' RACE reads. The sample holds about 190,000 distinct CDR3 sequences, 18% seen once. Sequencing was carried out using PBMCs or a T cell subset sorted from them (not recorded which). Receptor source: an adult woman who had mild COVID-19 (a few samples of this study predate the infection). Cell type and time point are not known.

The V call is TRBV28, the J call TRBJ1-1; D unresolved. V was cut by 6 bases and J by 9 bases, with 14 bases left in between. Germline CDR1 and CDR2: MDHEN and SYDVKM. The CDR3 runs to 12 residues. CDR3 in amino acids: CASSSKGRQAFF. DNA of the CDR3: TGTGCCAGCAGCAGTAAAGGCAGACAAGCTTTCTTT.

This clonotype occurred a few times. The rearrangement links TRBV27 to TRBJ1-2, with 7 bases identical to TRBD1. The CDR3 length is 15 residues. With V trimmed by 5 bases and J by 7 bases, 13 bases remained unmatched. Germline V CDR1 and CDR2: MNHEY, SMNVEV (reference sequence). DNA of the CDR3: TGTGCCAGCAGTCCACTCAGGGGGGCAGGGCTTGGCTACACCTTC. Translating it yields CASSPLRGAGLGYTF.

Only a few counts were recorded for this clonotype. The chain employs TRBV20-1 and TRBJ1-6; the D gene is possibly TRBD1 (5 bases). This CDR3 spans 14 amino acids. Germline V gene lookup returns CDR1 DFQATT and CDR2 SNEGSKA (reference sequence). Deletions cut 1 base from V and 8 bases from J, with 12 bases between. This CDR3 reads CSARVPTGYSPLHF. The CDR3 DNA is TGCAGTGCTAGAGTTCCTACAGGTTATTCACCCCTCCACTTT.

This sequence joins TRBV27 and TRBJ2-3, with a possible D match to TRBD2 (6 bases). The CDR3 has 15 amino acids. V was clipped by 5 bases and J by 1 base, with 13 bases between them. Germline V gives CDR1 MNHEY, CDR2 SMNVEV (reference sequence). CDR3 sequence (DNA): TGTGCCAGCAGTAATCCGGGACTTCGCACAGATACGCAGTATTTT. Its translation: CASSNPGLRTDTQYF.

This clonotype was seen more than once but under ten times. The CDR3 loop reads CSVGEGYEQYF. The CDR3 DNA reads TGCAGCGTTGGAGAGGGCTACGAGCAGTACTTC. V usage is TRBV29-1 and J usage is TRBJ2-7, with TRBD2 as a possible D gene (5 bases). The CDR3 contains 11 residues. Trimming took off 4 bases at V and 3 bases at J, with 7 bases between the two ends. Germline lookup yields CDR1 SQVTM and CDR2 ANQGSEA.

Only a few counts were recorded for this clonotype. The CDR3 DNA reads as TGCAGTGCTAGGGCCAATCAGCCCCAGCATTTT. This sequence encodes CSARANQPQHF. The chain carries TRBV20-1 and TRBJ1-5; D uncertain. Germline-derived CDR1 and CDR2 are DFQATT and SNEGSKA (reference sequence). V was shortened by 3 bases and J by 3 bases, with 3 bases between the two germline ends. The CDR3 runs 11 residues.

The chain employs TRBV29-1 and TRBJ2-3; 8 positions match TRBD1. Germline V gene lookup returns CDR1 SQVTM and CDR2 ANQGSEA. CDR3 length: 13 residues. V was clipped by 7 bases and J by 4 bases; unmatched bases: 7. The CDR3 DNA reads TGCAGCGCCTCAGGGGGCGTAGCAGATACGCAGTATTTT. Its protein product is CSASGGVADTQYF.

The CDR3 DNA follows: TGTGCCAGCACCAAAGGTCGGGGGATTGGAGAGACCCAGTACTTC. Protein sequence: CASTKGRGIGETQYF. The chain joins TRBV9 to TRBJ2-5, with D possibly matching TRBD2 (6 bases). Trimming shortened V by 6 bases and J by 4 bases, and 19 bases separated the two germline ends. This CDR3 region has 15 residues. Germline V CDR1 and CDR2: SGDLS, YYNGEE.

The chain carries TRBV25-1 and TRBJ1-4; D gene ambiguous. V was cut by 7 bases and J by 8 bases, with 20 bases left in between. CDR1 and CDR2 from the germline V gene are MGHDK and SYGVNS. The CDR3 spans 15 residues. CDR3 coding DNA: TGTGCCAGCAACAGAGGTTTTGGGGTTCCGGAAAAACTGTTTTTT. Translated: CASNRGFGVPEKLFF.

This clonotype was found a few times. V and J are TRBV7-3 and TRBJ1-2; TRBD1 matches at 12 bases. The junction had 12 bases not matched to a gene; V was cut back by 4 bases and J by 6 bases. The CDR3 totals 17 residues. Germline-derived CDR1 and CDR2 are SGHTA and FQGTGA. CDR3 nucleotides: TGTGCCAGCAGCTCCGGGACAGGGGGCGCGGTCATTGATGGCTACACCTTC. The encoded protein is CASSSGTGGAVIDGYTF.

The V and J genes are TRBV19 and TRBJ2-3; D gene uncertain. Trimming cost V 5 bases and J 6 bases, with 6 bases left between them. The germline V gene has CDR1 LNHDA and CDR2 SQIVND (reference sequence). The CDR3 loop spans 11 amino acids. This CDR3 is CASSAVDTQYF. The CDR3 DNA is TGTGCCAGTAGTGCCGTCGATACGCAGTATTTT.

DNA for the CDR3: TGTGCCAGCAGTTTGGGACTAGCGGGCATCTACAATGAGCAGTTCTTC. Translating gives CASSLGLAGIYNEQFF. The chain has TRBV12-3 or TRBV12-4 and TRBJ2-1, with 12 nucleotides matching TRBD2. This CDR3 region has 16 residues. Losses at the gene ends were 3 bases for V and 3 bases for J; bases not matched to a gene: 3.

This clonotype turned up a few times. This chain uses TRBV19 with TRBJ2-1; 9 bases agree with TRBD2. CDR3 length: 16 residues. V shed 7 bases and J 7 bases; nucleotides not matched to a gene: 14. Per germline, CDR1 LNHDA and CDR2 SQIVND (reference sequence). The CDR3 bases are TGTGCCAGTACCCCAAACCTAGTGGCGGGAGGGAATGAGCAGTTCTTC. Protein: CASTPNLVAGGNEQFF.

V gene TRBV7-9 combines with J gene TRBJ2-3; D is ambiguous. Germline CDR1 reads SEHNR; CDR2 reads FQNEAQ (reference sequence). The CDR3 sequence is 17 residues long. The ends were cut back, 3 bases at V and 1 base at J, with 17 bases in the middle. This CDR3 reads CASSFPVALAGTDTQYF. The CDR3, as DNA: TGTGCCAGCAGCTTTCCCGTTGCCCTGGCTGGCACAGATACGCAGTATTTT.

This clonotype has more than one count but fewer than ten. The chain joins TRBV12-3 or TRBV12-4 to TRBJ1-2; D is unresolved. The length of the CDR3 is 10 residues. The germline V and J ends were trimmed by 6 bases and 8 bases, with 7 bases remaining between them. CDR3 sequence: CASSEEGYTF. Written as DNA, the CDR3 is TGTGCCAGCAGCGAAGAGGGCTACACCTTC.

This clonotype was found a few times. V gene TRBV4-2 combines with J gene TRBJ2-5; 10 positions agree with TRBD2. CDR3 length: 16 residues. Germline V gives CDR1 LGHNA, CDR2 YNFKEQ. Unmatched junction bases numbered 10, after V lost 4 bases and J lost 5 bases. The CDR3 is CASSRGLAERGETQYF. DNA of the CDR3: TGTGCCAGCAGCCGCGGACTAGCGGAGAGGGGGGAGACCCAGTACTTC.

This clonotype was recorded many times. The chain couples TRBV7-6 to TRBJ2-3; D remains unclear. The germline V and J ends were trimmed by 0 bases and 2 bases, with 6 bases remaining between them. The length of the CDR3 is 14 residues. Germline assignment: CDR1 SGHVS and CDR2 FNYEAQ. CDR3 region: CASSLALYTDTQYF. CDR3 in DNA: TGTGCCAGCAGCTTAGCTCTTTACACAGATACGCAGTATTTT.

This clonotype was counted ten times or more. The chain is built from TRBV5-1 and TRBJ2-7; 9 nucleotides match TRBD2. The germline CDR1 and CDR2 sequences are SGHRS and YFSETQ. Trimming at V came to 6 bases and at J to 2 bases, leaving 6 bases not matched to a gene. There are 14 residues in the CDR3. The chain's CDR3 is CASKPAGGAYEQYF. In DNA, the CDR3 is TGCGCCAGCAAACCAGCGGGGGGTGCCTACGAGCAGTACTTC.

This clonotype has only a few counts. The chain is built from TRBV20-1 and TRBJ2-1, with TRBD2 as a possible D gene (6 bases). From germline, CDR1 is DFQATT and CDR2 SNEGSKA (reference sequence). The CDR3 covers 15 residues. The V and J ends lost 2 bases and 2 bases respectively, with 13 bases between them. As DNA, the CDR3 is TGCAGTGCTAGAATGCGGGGCCTTCCCTACAATGAGCAGTTCTTC. As protein: CSARMRGLPYNEQFF.

The V call is TRBV7-2, the J call TRBJ2-1; 9 positions match TRBD2. V was clipped by 2 bases and J by 5 bases; unmatched bases: 13. CDR1 SGHTA and CDR2 FQGNSA come from the germline V gene. The CDR3 totals 18 residues. CDR3 sequence (DNA): TGTGCCAGCAGCTTACCGGCGGGAGGGCCCCCCCTTAACAATGAGCAGTTCTTC. Amino acid sequence: CASSLPAGGPPLNNEQFF.

The chain carries TRBV6-5 and TRBJ2-5, with 9 bases lining up with TRBD2. The V gene end was trimmed by 5 bases and the J gene end by 7 bases; junction bases not matched to a gene: 14. The CDR3 length is 16 residues. Germline V gene lookup returns CDR1 MNHEY and CDR2 SVGAGI. CDR3 sequence reads: CASSPLLAGGPGTQYF. The CDR3 DNA follows: TGTGCCAGCAGTCCACTCCTCGCGGGGGGGCCAGGGACCCAGTACTTC.

This clonotype was detected ten times or more. J is TRBJ2-3 and V is TRBV7-2; D ambiguous. Germline V gene data show CDR1 as SGHTA and CDR2 as FQGNSA. The CDR3 is 12 amino acids. Trimming cost V 8 bases and J 0 bases, with 6 bases left between them. The CDR3 loop reads CASADSTDTQYF. The DNA of the CDR3 is TGTGCCAGCGCGGACAGCACAGATACGCAGTATTTT.

This clonotype was counted between two and nine times. V gene TRBV9 combines with J gene TRBJ2-3, with 8 bases aligning to TRBD2. The V gene's germline CDR1 is SGDLS and CDR2 YYNGEE. Trimming took 0 bases from V and 3 from J; bases not matched to a gene: 3. The CDR3 sequence is 15 residues long. CDR3 residues: CASSVAAGGTDTQYF. CDR3 DNA sequence: TGTGCCAGCAGCGTAGCGGCGGGAGGTACAGATACGCAGTATTTT.

This chain joins TRBV4-1 and TRBJ1-2; 7 positions agree with TRBD1. Germline-derived CDR1 and CDR2 are MGHRA and YSYEKL. After removal of 4 bases from V and 4 bases from J, the junction contained 9 bases not matched to a gene. The CDR3 consists of 15 residues. CDR3 sequence: CASSLQGGSGYGYTF. The CDR3 DNA follows: TGCGCCAGCAGCCTCCAGGGGGGGAGCGGCTATGGCTACACCTTC.

The V gene is TRBV25-1, the J gene TRBJ1-2, with D possibly being TRBD1 (6 bases). From germline, CDR1 is MGHDK and CDR2 SYGVNS. Trimming pared 5 bases from V and 8 bases from J, leaving 12 bases between. The CDR3 loop spans 12 amino acids. This CDR3 is CASSSHRDGYTF. For the CDR3, the DNA is TGTGCCAGCAGTTCTCACAGGGACGGCTACACCTTC.

This rearrangement joins TRBV12-3 or TRBV12-4 to TRBJ1-1; 10 bases map to TRBD1. The CDR3 length is 13 residues. The V segment lost 6 bases and the J segment 9 bases; nucleotides outside the gene matches: 7. CDR3 amino acids: CASSIPGQGKAFF. In DNA form, the CDR3 reads TGTGCCAGCAGCATACCGGGACAGGGGAAAGCTTTCTTT.

This clonotype has only a few counts. The J gene is TRBJ2-7, the V gene TRBV24-1; D is possibly TRBD2 (5 bases). This CDR3 contains 12 residues. The germline V and J ends were trimmed by 4 bases and 7 bases, with 10 bases remaining between them. CDR1 and CDR2 (germline): KGHDR, SFDVKD. The CDR3 DNA reads as TGTGCCACCAGTGACGGAGTAGCGGAGCAGTACTTC. Protein sequence: CATSDGVAEQYF.

This clonotype was observed a few times. This chain links TRBV20-1 with TRBJ2-5; 15 bases are shared with TRBD2. CDR1 and CDR2 from the germline V gene are DFQATT and SNEGSKA (reference sequence). J gave up 7 bases and V 4 bases, and 7 bases lay outside the gene matches. The length of the CDR3 is 15 residues. The DNA of the CDR3 is TGCAGTGCTACCCGAGGACTAGCGGGAGGGGGGACCCAGTACTTC. Protein: CSATRGLAGGGTQYF.

CDR3 sequence reads: CASSNSGGPYNEQFF. As DNA, the CDR3 is TGCGCCAGCAGTAACTCCGGGGGCCCCTACAATGAGCAGTTCTTC. The chain joins TRBV10-2 to TRBJ2-1; D may correspond to TRBD1 or TRBD2 (6 bases each). V gave up 5 bases and J gave up 2 bases, with 13 bases separating them. Germline V CDR1 and CDR2: WSHSY, SAAADI. CDR3 length: 15 residues.

This clonotype was seen ten or more times. The chain combines TRBV7-2 with TRBJ2-6; no clear D. Germline V lookup: CDR1 SGHTA, CDR2 FQGNSA. V lost 0 bases and J 3 bases, leaving 0 bases between the germline ends. The CDR3 covers 13 residues. This chain's CDR3 is CASSLAGANVLTF. In nucleotides, the CDR3 is TGTGCCAGCAGCTTAGCTGGGGCCAACGTCCTGACTTTC.

The V call is TRBV5-1, the J call TRBJ1-1; 8 bases agree with TRBD1. The CDR3 runs to 15 residues. The J segment lost 6 bases and the V segment lost 8 bases, leaving 15 bases of the junction unmatched. The germline V gene has CDR1 SGHRS and CDR2 YFSETQ. CDR3 loop: CASTTPGGRGAEAFF. For the CDR3, the DNA is TGCGCCAGTACTACCCCAGGGGGCCGAGGGGCTGAAGCTTTCTTT. Drawing the rest from reference TRBV5-1 and TRBJ1-1, the complete variable domain is KAGVTQTPRYLIKTRGQQVTLSCSPISGHRSVSWYQQTPGQGLQFLFEYFSETQRNKGNFPGRFSGRQFSNSRSEMNVSTLELGDSALYLCASTTPGGRGAEAFFGQGTRLTVV.